This entry features one T cell receptor (beta chain) sequence. Its antigen is unknown. This entry is derived from a study of CD8 T cells in ankylosing spondylitis. Study-wide points: Reactive arthritis synovial fluid and blood were previously reported to contain some motif variants. Clones tied to disease were said to be significantly enriched in matched ankylosing spondylitis synovial fluid. It appeared that ankylosing spondylitis blood was characterized by a TCR beta motif of several highly homologous variants. In peripheral blood, disease-linked CD8+ clones occurred at relatively low frequencies.

The authors made TCR beta libraries by quantitative 5'-RACE with molecular barcodes. Using its own MiXCR run on the 5' RACE reads, TCRdb lists one record per CDR3 protein. The table lists under 850,000 distinct CDR3 sequences, under 20% of them singletons. This CDR3 spans 13 amino acids. Trimming left V 5 bases short and J 4 bases short, with 9 bases between. Germline assignment: CDR1 MNHEY and CDR2 SVGEGT. V gene TRBV6-2 or TRBV6-3 combines with J gene TRBJ1-5; perhaps TRBD1 as D (5 bases). The source is a male donor with ankylosing spondylitis. Sequenced material: blood, either unsorted or a sorted T cell fraction (not recorded which). The CDR3 DNA reads TGTGCCAGCAGTAGGGGAATGAATCAGCCCCAGCATTTT. This codes for CASSRGMNQPQHF.